This is a list of T cell receptor beta chains from one sample in a study of blood T cell repertoires in COVID-19. Using immunoSEQ multiplex PCR, the repertoire was profiled, and TCRdb retains in-frame clones only, with some absent. The sample yields about 250,000 clones, roughly 85% seen once. Sequenced: peripheral blood. Receptors were obtained from a man between 18 and 35 years old with active or convalescent COVID-19. The CDR3 runs from the conserved cysteine through the conserved F or W. A D gene is named only where the DNA matches it firmly. Clone sizes are given selectively: once, few, many, or a class where the clone is expanded.

>TRBJ2-1|TRBV11-2|TRBD2|.
CASSLVASGGAIGEQFF
TGTGCCAGCAGCTTAGTGGCTAGCGGGGGGGCTATCGGTGAGCAGTTCTTC
>TRBJ2-7|TRBV7-2|.|few
CASTGQDYEQYF
TGTGCCAGCACGGGACAAGACTACGAGCAGTACTTC
>TRBJ2-3|TRBV5-1|TRBD1|.
CASSWQGAQTDTQYF
TGCGCCAGCAGCTGGCAGGGGGCGCAGACAGATACGCAGTATTTT
>TRBJ2-1|TRBV7-9|.|once
CASSLAHMTASYNEQFF
TGTGCCAGCAGCTTAGCGCATATGACAGCTTCATACAATGAGCAGTTCTTC
>TRBJ1-1|TRBV3-1/TRBV3-2|.|.
CASSPRRDTEAFF
TGTGCCAGCAGTCCTAGGAGGGACACTGAAGCTTTCTTT
>TRBJ1-1|TRBV5-1|.|.
CASSVSNTEAFF
TGCGCCAGCAGCGTGAGTAACACTGAAGCTTTCTTT
>TRBJ2-1|TRBV6-2/TRBV6-3|TRBD2|once
CASSNPRTSGANEQFF
TGTGCCAGCAGTAACCCCCGGACTAGCGGGGCCAATGAGCAGTTCTTC
>TRBJ1-2|TRBV25-1|.|.
CASTGGGGYGYTF
TGTGCCAGCACCGGAGGAGGAGGATATGGCTACACCTTC
>TRBJ2-7|TRBV19|.|.
CASSIWAGHAYEQYF
TGTGCCAGTAGTATATGGGCAGGTCATGCCTACGAGCAGTACTTC
>TRBJ2-1|TRBV20-1|TRBD2|.
CSASSGIEYNEQFF
TGCAGTGCTAGTAGCGGGATTGAATACAATGAGCAGTTCTTC
>TRBJ1-2|TRBV5-6|TRBD1|.
CASSQGVYGYTF
TGTGCCAGCAGCCAGGGGGTCTATGGCTACACCTTC
>TRBJ2-1|TRBV7-9|.|few
CASSIGGEQFF
TGTGCCAGCAGTATTGGGGGGGAGCAGTTCTTC
>TRBJ1-5|TRBV27|TRBD1|.
CASGTDGNQPQHF
TGTGCCAGCGGGACAGACGGTAATCAGCCCCAGCATTTT
>TRBJ2-7|TRBV6-2/TRBV6-3|TRBD2|.
CASNPSGLYYEQYF
TGTGCCAGCAACCCTAGCGGACTATACTACGAGCAGTACTTC
>TRBJ1-2|TRBV12-3/TRBV12-4|.|.
CASSFGGVGYTF
TGTGCCAGCAGTTTCGGAGGGGTTGGCTACACCTTC
>TRBJ1-4|TRBV15|.|.
CATSSQGYNEKLFF
TGTGCCACCAGCAGCCAGGGTTATAATGAAAAACTGTTTTTT
>TRBJ2-7|TRBV6-5|TRBD2|.
CASRREPGREDEQYF
TGTGCCAGCAGACGGGAACCAGGGAGGGAGGACGAGCAGTACTTC
>TRBJ2-1|TRBV5-1|.|.
CASSLMGQFSYNEQFF
TGCGCCAGCAGCTTGATGGGGCAGTTCTCCTACAATGAGCAGTTCTTC
>TRBJ1-4|TRBV5-1|.|.
CASSFDRAATNEKLFF
TGCGCCAGCAGCTTCGACAGAGCTGCAACTAATGAAAAACTGTTTTTT
>TRBJ1-1|TRBV14|.|.
CASSQEKVVGHLNTEAFF
TGTGCCAGCAGCCAAGAAAAGGTAGTAGGACACCTGAACACTGAAGCTTTCTTT
>TRBJ1-4|TRBV30|TRBD1|.
CAWSGTWTGNEKLFF
TGTGCCTGGAGTGGAACTTGGACAGGGAATGAAAAACTGTTTTTT
>TRBJ2-1|TRBV28|.|.
CASSLRYNEQFF
TGTGCCAGCAGTTTACGCTACAATGAGCAGTTCTTC
>TRBJ2-5|TRBV4-1|TRBD1|.
CASSQDVSDRGIQETQYF
TGCGCCAGCAGCCAAGATGTGTCCGACAGGGGGATTCAAGAGACCCAGTACTTC
>TRBJ1-1|TRBV30|TRBD1|few
CAWTQGGLLNTEAFF
TGTGCCTGGACACAGGGGGGTTTATTGAACACTGAAGCTTTCTTT